The 12 T cell receptor beta chains below were found in one sample sequenced in a study of vaccination and CD4 T cells after COVID-19. Antigens of these TCRs are unknown. The Oncomine TCR Beta short-read assay was applied to DNA of cultured CD4+ T cells. TCRdb reprocessed the PCR reads via MiXCR and lists one record per CDR3 protein. The top ten hold 6% to 9.5% of the sample, which has some 10,000 distinct CDR3 sequences, about 55% seen once. Treatment specified: 10-day PBMC culture with coronavirus spike peptide pools or control peptides (ViraFEST assay). Material for sequencing was CD4+ T cells from blood, cultured in vitro. The receptors were gathered from a human donor who had recovered from COVID-19.

The CDR3 DNA reads as TGTGCCAGCAGTAACAGGGGGCCGGACTATGGCTACACCTTC. Its translation: CASSNRGPDYGYTF. The chain carries TRBV6-1 and TRBJ1-2; 9 positions agree with TRBD1. Trimming took 5 bases from V and 3 from J; bases not matched to a gene: 4. The CDR3 is 14 residues long. Germline V gives CDR1 MNHNS, CDR2 SASEGT.

The V call is TRBV6-1, the J call TRBJ1-1; TRBD1 might be the D (6 bases). CDR3 length equals 14 residues. The germline CDR1 and CDR2 sequences are MNHNS and SASEGT. V was trimmed by 6 bases and J by 0 bases, leaving 11 bases between them. CDR3 in amino acids: CASRETGMNTEAFF. The CDR3, as DNA: TGTGCCAGCAGAGAAACAGGGATGAACACTGAAGCTTTCTTT.

The chain links TRBV11-2 to TRBJ1-5; D unresolved. Germline CDR1 and CDR2: SGHAT and FQNNGV. The CDR3 loop spans 13 amino acids. V was trimmed by 5 bases and J by 3 bases, leaving 8 bases between them. The CDR3 DNA reads as TGTGCCAGCAGCCTAGGGCTCAATCAGCCCCAGCATTTT. Residues: CASSLGLNQPQHF.

The CDR3 coding sequence is TGTGCCATCAGTGTAACCGGGACACTCAATCAGCCCCAGCATTTT. Residues: CAISVTGTLNQPQHF. The chain combines TRBV10-3 with TRBJ1-5, with D maybe TRBD1 (6 bases). The germline V and J ends were trimmed by 4 bases and 3 bases, with 13 bases remaining between them. Germline V gene data show CDR1 as ENHRY and CDR2 as SYGVKD. This CDR3 has 15 amino acids.

V and J are TRBV7-2 and TRBJ1-2; TRBD1 matches 10 bases. V shed 2 bases and J 6 bases; nucleotides not matched to a gene: 6. Germline CDR1 reads SGHTA; CDR2 reads FQGNSA. The CDR3 is 15 residues long. The CDR3 here is CASSLIPGQGDGYTF. The CDR3 DNA reads TGTGCCAGCAGCTTAATCCCCGGACAGGGGGATGGCTACACCTTC.

This clonotype has a single count. V and J are TRBV21-1 and TRBJ1-2; the table's TRBD1 call for D was not verified on the DNA. TRBV21-1 is a pseudogene segment. The CDR3 is 15 residues long. The CDR3 DNA reads as TGTGCCAGCAGCACCTGGACAGGGGGCTATGTTGGCTACACCTTC. Translating it yields CASSTWTGGYVGYTF.

The V and J genes are TRBV6-5 and TRBJ1-1; no clear D. The V gene's germline CDR1 is MNHEY and CDR2 SVGAGI. The CDR3 spans 18 residues. V shed 6 bases and J shed 8 bases, with 31 bases lying between them. Here the CDR3 reads CASRLLVGQPNLMKEAFF. The CDR3 bases are TGTGCCAGCAGATTACTGGTTGGCCAGCCAAACCTGATGAAAGAAGCTTTCTTT.

This clonotype has only a few counts. V is TRBV30 and J is TRBJ2-7; 9 positions match TRBD1. Germline CDR1 reads GTSNPN; CDR2 reads SVGIG (reference sequence). This CDR3 spans 15 amino acids. The J segment lost 4 bases and the V segment lost 2 bases, leaving 9 bases of the junction unmatched. The CDR3 DNA follows: TGTGCCTGGAGTCCTCGGGACAGGGACGGTTACGAGCAGTACTTC. Residues: CAWSPRDRDGYEQYF.

In its sample, this clonotype was seen a few times. The V and J genes are TRBV12-3 or TRBV12-4 and TRBJ1-1; no clear D gene. The CDR3 length is 12 residues. Trimming shortened V by 5 bases and J by 1 base, and 5 bases separated the two germline ends. Here the CDR3 DNA reads TGTGCCAGCAGTCTGGGGAACACTGAAGCTTTCTTT. Translating it yields CASSLGNTEAFF.

The gene calls are TRBV6-1 and TRBJ1-1; D possibly corresponds to TRBD1 (6 bases). The germline V and J ends were trimmed by 2 bases and 6 bases, with 13 bases remaining between them. Germline lookup yields CDR1 MNHNS and CDR2 SASEGT. The CDR3 extends over 14 amino acids. CDR3 DNA sequence: TGTGCCAGCAGTGAAAGGGCCCGACAGGCTGAAGCTTTCTTT. Its translation: CASSERARQAEAFF.

This chain links TRBV5-4 with TRBJ2-6, with 7 bases identical to TRBD1. The germline V gene has CDR1 SGHNT and CDR2 YYREEE (reference sequence). The CDR3 has 15 residues. With 4 bases clipped from V and 4 bases from J, the junction kept 5 bases outside the gene matches. In nucleotides, the CDR3 is TGTGCCAGCAGCCTGACAGGGTCAGGGGCCAACGTCCTGACTTTC. This sequence encodes CASSLTGSGANVLTF.

The chain recombines TRBV6-2 or TRBV6-3 with TRBJ1-2; no firm D call. The CDR3 length is 13 residues. Germline CDR1 reads MNHEY; CDR2 reads SVGEGT. Trimming took 8 bases from V and 7 from J, leaving 17 bases between them. CDR3 sequence reads: CASGVGLVSGYTF. The DNA of the CDR3 is TGTGCCAGCGGGGTTGGGTTGGTGAGTGGCTACACCTTC.